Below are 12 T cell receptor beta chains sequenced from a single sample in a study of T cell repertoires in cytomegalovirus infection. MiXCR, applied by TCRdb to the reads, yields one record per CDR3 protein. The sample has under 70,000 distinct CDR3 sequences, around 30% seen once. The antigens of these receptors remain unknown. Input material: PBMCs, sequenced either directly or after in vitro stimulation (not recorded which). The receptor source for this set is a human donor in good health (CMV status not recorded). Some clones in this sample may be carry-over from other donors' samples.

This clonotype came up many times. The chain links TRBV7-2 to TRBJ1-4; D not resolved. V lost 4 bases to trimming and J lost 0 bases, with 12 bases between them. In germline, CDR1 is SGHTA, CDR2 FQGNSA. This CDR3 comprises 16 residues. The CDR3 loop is CASSSYTGATNEKLFF. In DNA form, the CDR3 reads TGTGCCAGCAGCTCCTATACGGGTGCAACTAATGAAAAACTGTTTTTT.

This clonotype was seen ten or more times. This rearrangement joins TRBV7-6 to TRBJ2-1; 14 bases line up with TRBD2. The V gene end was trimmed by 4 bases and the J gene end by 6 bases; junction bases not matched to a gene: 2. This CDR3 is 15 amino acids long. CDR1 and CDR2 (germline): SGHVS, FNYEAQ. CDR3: CASSSTSGRGNEQFF. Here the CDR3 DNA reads TGTGCCAGCAGCTCGACTAGCGGGAGGGGCAATGAGCAGTTCTTC.

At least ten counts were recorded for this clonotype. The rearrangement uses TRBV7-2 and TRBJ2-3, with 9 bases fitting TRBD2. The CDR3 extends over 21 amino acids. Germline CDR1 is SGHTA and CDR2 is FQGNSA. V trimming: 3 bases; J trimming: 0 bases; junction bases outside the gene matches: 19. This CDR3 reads CASSFPRGGGSKRTSTDTQYF. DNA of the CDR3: TGTGCCAGCAGCTTCCCGCGGGGGGGGGGATCCAAACGAACTAGCACAGATACGCAGTATTTT. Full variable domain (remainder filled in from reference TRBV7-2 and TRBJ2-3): GAGVSQSPSNKVTEKGKDVELRCDPISGHTALYWYRQSLGQGLEFLIYFQGNSAPDKSGLPSDRFSAERTGGSVSTLTIQRTQQEDSAVYLCASSFPRGGGSKRTSTDTQYFGPGTRLTVL.

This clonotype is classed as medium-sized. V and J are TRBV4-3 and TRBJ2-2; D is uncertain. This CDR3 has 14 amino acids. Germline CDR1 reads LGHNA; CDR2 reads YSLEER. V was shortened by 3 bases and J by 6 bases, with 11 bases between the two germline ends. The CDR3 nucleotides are TGCGCCAGCAGCCACCTGTCGGTCGCCGGGGAGCTGTTTTTT. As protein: CASSHLSVAGELFF.

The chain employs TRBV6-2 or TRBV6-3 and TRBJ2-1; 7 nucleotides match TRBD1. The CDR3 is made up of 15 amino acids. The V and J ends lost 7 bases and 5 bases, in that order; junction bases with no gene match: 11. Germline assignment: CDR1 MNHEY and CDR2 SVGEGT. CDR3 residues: CASINRGRIDNEQFF. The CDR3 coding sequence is TGTGCCAGCATTAATAGGGGGCGCATCGACAATGAGCAGTTCTTC.

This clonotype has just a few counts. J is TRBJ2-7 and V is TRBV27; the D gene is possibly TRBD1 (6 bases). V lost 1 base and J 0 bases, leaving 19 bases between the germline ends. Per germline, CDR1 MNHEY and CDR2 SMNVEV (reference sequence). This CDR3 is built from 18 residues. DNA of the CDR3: TGTGCCAGCAGTTTATTGGGGTCGGTACAGGGTCCCTCCTACGAGCAGTACTTC. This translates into CASSLLGSVQGPSYEQYF.

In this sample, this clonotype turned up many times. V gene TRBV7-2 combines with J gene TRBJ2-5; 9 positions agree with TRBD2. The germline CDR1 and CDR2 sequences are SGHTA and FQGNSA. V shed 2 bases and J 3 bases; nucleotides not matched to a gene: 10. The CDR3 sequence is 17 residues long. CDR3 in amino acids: CASSLYLAGHSKETQYF. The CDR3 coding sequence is TGTGCCAGCAGCTTATATCTAGCGGGACACTCTAAAGAGACCCAGTACTTC.

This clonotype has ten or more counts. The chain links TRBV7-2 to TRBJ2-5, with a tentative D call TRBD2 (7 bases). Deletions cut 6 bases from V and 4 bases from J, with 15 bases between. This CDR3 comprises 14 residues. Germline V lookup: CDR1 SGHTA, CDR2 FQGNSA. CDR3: CASRRGGGPETQYF. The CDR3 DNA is TGTGCCAGCAGGAGGGGAGGGGGGCCAGAGACCCAGTACTTC.

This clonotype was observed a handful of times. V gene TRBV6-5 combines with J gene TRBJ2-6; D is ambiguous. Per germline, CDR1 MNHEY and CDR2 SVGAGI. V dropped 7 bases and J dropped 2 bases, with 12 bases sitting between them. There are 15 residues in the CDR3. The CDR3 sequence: CASTFSLAGANVLTF. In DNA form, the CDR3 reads TGTGCCAGCACCTTTAGTCTCGCTGGGGCCAACGTCCTGACTTTC.

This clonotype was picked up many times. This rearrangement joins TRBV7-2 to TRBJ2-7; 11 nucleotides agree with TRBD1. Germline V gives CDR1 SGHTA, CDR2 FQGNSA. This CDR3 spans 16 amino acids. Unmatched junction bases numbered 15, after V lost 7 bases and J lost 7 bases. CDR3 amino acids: CASILDTGTGGNEQYF. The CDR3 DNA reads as TGTGCCAGCATCCTAGATACCGGGACAGGGGGTAATGAGCAGTACTTC.

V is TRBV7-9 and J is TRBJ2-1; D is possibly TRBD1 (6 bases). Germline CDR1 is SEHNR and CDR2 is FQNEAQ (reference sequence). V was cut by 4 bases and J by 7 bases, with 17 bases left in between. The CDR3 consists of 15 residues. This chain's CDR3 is CASSSRQGWENEQFF. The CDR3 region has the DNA TGTGCCAGCAGCTCCCGTCAGGGGTGGGAAAATGAGCAGTTCTTC.

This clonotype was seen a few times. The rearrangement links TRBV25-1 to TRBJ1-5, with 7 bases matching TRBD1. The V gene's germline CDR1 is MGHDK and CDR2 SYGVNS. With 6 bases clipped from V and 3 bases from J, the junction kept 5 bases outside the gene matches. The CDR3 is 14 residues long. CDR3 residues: CASRGTGDNQPQHF. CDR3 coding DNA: TGTGCCAGCAGGGGAACAGGGGACAATCAGCCCCAGCATTTT.